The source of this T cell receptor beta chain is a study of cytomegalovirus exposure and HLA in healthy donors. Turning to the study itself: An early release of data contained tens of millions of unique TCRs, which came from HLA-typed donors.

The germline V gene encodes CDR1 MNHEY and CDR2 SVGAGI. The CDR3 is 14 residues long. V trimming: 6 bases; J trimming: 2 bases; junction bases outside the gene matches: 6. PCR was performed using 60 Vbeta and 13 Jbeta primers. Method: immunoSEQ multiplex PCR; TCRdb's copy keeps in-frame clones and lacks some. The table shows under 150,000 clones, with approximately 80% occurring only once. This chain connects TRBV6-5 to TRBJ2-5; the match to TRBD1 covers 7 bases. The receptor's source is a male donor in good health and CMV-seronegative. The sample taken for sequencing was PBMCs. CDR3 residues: CASRDRAEQETQYF. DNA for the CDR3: TGTGCCAGCAGAGACAGGGCAGAGCAAGAGACCCAGTACTTC.